The rows below give T cell receptor beta chains drawn from one sample of a study of tumor-infiltrating lymphocytes in primary liver carcinoma. TCRdb called the multiplex PCR reads again in MiXCR, with one record for every CDR3 protein. This sample has tens of thousands of distinct CDR3 sequences, with around 78% found just once. The sample consisted of liver tumor tissue from sampling region 5. Receptors were obtained from a man between 40 and 49 years old with primary liver carcinoma and hepatitis B virus infection. CDR3s include the opening cysteine and the closing phenylalanine or tryptophan. Each record gives: clone size, V gene, J gene, D gene, CDR3 protein, CDR3 DNA. A D gene is named only where the DNA matches it firmly. Not every row has a clone size; where given, it reads once, few, many or a size class.

NA,TRBV6-6,TRBJ1-5,TRBD1,CASSQFQGVGDSNQPQHF,TGTGCCAGCAGCCAATTCCAGGGGGTTGGTGATAGCAATCAGCCCCAACATTTT
NA,TRBV12-3/TRBV12-4,TRBJ2-2,NA,CASSLRPMELFF,TGTGCCAGCAGCCTTCGTCCCATGGAGCTATTTTTT
NA,TRBV29-1,TRBJ2-5,TRBD1,CSVGEQGEAGIQYF,TGCAGCGTTGGGGAACAGGGGGAGGCTGGGATCCAGTACTTC
NA,TRBV11-2,TRBJ2-2,NA,CPSSSAESNTGELFF,TGTCCCAGCAGCTCTGCGGAATCGAACACCGGGGAGCTGTTTTTT
NA,TRBV6-6,TRBJ1-2,TRBD1,CASSNSYRGYGYTF,TGTGCCAGCAGTAACTCGTACAGGGGTTATGGCTATACCTTC
many,TRBV2,TRBJ1-4,NA,CASRGQLNEKLFF,TGTGCCAGCAGAGGACAGTTAAATGAAAAACTGTTTTTT
few,TRBV12-3/TRBV12-4,TRBJ2-1,NA,CASSFFTGTNLSNEQFF,TGTGCCAGCAGCTTCTTTACCGGGACAAACCTTTCTAATGAGCAGTTCTTC
many,TRBV28,TRBJ2-1,TRBD2,CASTSTSGFYNEQFF,TGTGCCAGCACCTCTACTAGCGGGTTCTACAATGAGCAGTTCTTC
NA,TRBV6-6,TRBJ1-6,NA,CASSYRDQNSALHF,TGTGCCAGCAGTTATCGGGACCAGAATTCAGCCCTCCACTTT
medium-sized,TRBV4-3,TRBJ2-1,TRBD2,CASSPAGLALNNEQFF,TGCGCCAGCAGCCCTGCGGGACTAGCGCTGAACAATGAGCAGTTCTTC
NA,TRBV6-6,TRBJ2-2,TRBD2,CASSPLAGLAGPTNTGELFF,TGTGCCAGCAGTCCGCTCGCGGGACTAGCGGGGCCGACGAACACCGGGGAGCTGTTTTTT
NA,TRBV29-1,TRBJ2-5,NA,CNVGVPGLQETQYF,TGCAACGTTGGTGTCCCGGGACTTCAAGAGACCCAGTACTTC
NA,TRBV6-1,TRBJ2-2,TRBD2,CARWGLAVTGELFF,TGTGCCAGGTGGGGACTAGCGGTGACCGGGGAGCTGTTTTTT
medium-sized,TRBV4-2,TRBJ1-5,TRBD1,CASSQGEGSGQLSNQPQHF,TGTGCCAGCAGCCAAGGGGAGGGGTCGGGACAGCTTAGCAATCAGCCCCAGCATTTT
NA,TRBV6-5,TRBJ2-7,TRBD2,CASSALLAGLIYEQWF,TGTGCCAGCAGTGCCTTACTAGCGGGATTAATTTACGAGCAGTGGTTC
few,TRBV4-1,TRBJ1-5,NA,CANSQDHGGNQPQHF,TGCGCCAACAGCCAAGATCATGGGGGAAATCAGCCTCAGCATTTT
NA,TRBV20-1,TRBJ1-5,TRBD1,CSAGDRPNQPQHF,TGCAGTGCAGGGGACAGGCCGAATCAGCCCCAGCATTTT
NA,TRBV10-2,TRBJ2-7,TRBD1,CAGLPAGGEQDF,TGCGCCGGCTTGCCAGCAGGGGGCGAGCAGGACTTC
NA,TRBV2,TRBJ2-1,TRBD2,CVSTGRAGDNEQFF,TGTGTCAGCACCGGTAGGGCGGGGGACAATGAGCAGTTCTTC
NA,TRBV7-9,TRBJ2-1,TRBD2,CAGSPRRTSGGYNEQFF,TGTGCCGGCAGCCCTAGGAGGACTAGCGGGGGATACAATGAGCAATTCTTC
NA,TRBV11-2,TRBJ2-3,NA,CTSSTLQGRPDTQYF,TGTACCAGCAGCACGCTACAAGGTCGGCCAGATACGCAGTATTTT